This T cell receptor (beta chain) derives from a study of T cells after yellow fever vaccination. Study-level background: Preparation used SMART-Seq v4 Ultra Low Input for the low-cell-number fractions.

V lost 1 base, J lost 2 bases, and 7 bases lay in between. This CDR3 is 14 amino acids long. Germline loops: CDR1 SEHNR, CDR2 FQNEAQ (reference sequence). This clonotype occurred a few times. One entry per CDR3 protein results from TCRdb running MiXCR on the 5' RACE reads. Among around 310,000 distinct CDR3 sequences listed, roughly 3.5% were seen once. This chain links TRBV7-9 with TRBJ2-3; D unclear. This sequence originates from a man younger than 30 who received the YFV17D yellow fever vaccine. Sample: PBMCs, taken on the day of the yellow fever booster vaccination. The DNA for the CDR3 is TGTGCCAGCAGCTTAGACCACTCCACAGATACGCAGTATTTT. Translating gives CASSLDHSTDTQYF.